These 5 T cell receptor beta chains were sequenced from one sample in a study of CD8 T cells in ankylosing spondylitis. TCRdb re-analysed the 5' RACE reads in MiXCR, keeping a single row per CDR3 protein. The data hold about 400,000 distinct CDR3 sequences, with roughly 20% observed a single time. The sample consisted of blood, either unsorted or a sorted T cell fraction (not recorded which). The receptors stem from a male donor with ankylosing spondylitis or in good health (not recorded which).

CDR3 nucleotides: TGTGCCAGCAGTTACGGGGCAGGTCTCAATTCACCCCTCCACTTT. It specifies CASSYGAGLNSPLHF. The V gene is TRBV6-5, the J gene TRBJ1-6, with D possibly TRBD1 on 5 matching bases. V was clipped by 2 bases and J by 7 bases, with 12 bases between them. CDR1 and CDR2 (germline): MNHEY, SVGAGI. The CDR3 covers 15 residues.

The V call is TRBV20-1, the J call TRBJ2-3; the match to TRBD2 covers 7 bases. This CDR3 is built from 15 residues. CDR1 is DFQATT, CDR2 SNEGSKA, per germline (reference sequence). J was trimmed by 2 bases and V by 6 bases; bases with no gene match: 11. In DNA form, the CDR3 reads TGCAGTGCCCGCCCTGGGGCGGGGGACACAGATACGCAGTATTTT. Protein product: CSARPGAGDTDTQYF.

This clonotype was counted many times. The chain combines TRBV6-1 with TRBJ2-7; TRBD1 might be the D (6 bases). V was cut by 6 bases and J by 0 bases, with 12 bases left in between. Germline loops: CDR1 MNHNS, CDR2 SASEGT. The CDR3 loop spans 14 amino acids. The DNA of the CDR3 is TGTGCCAGCAGCCCCCGGGACACCTCCTACGAGCAGTACTTC. This codes for CASSPRDTSYEQYF.

This chain connects TRBV5-5 to TRBJ2-1; D is unresolved. CDR3 length equals 15 residues. V lost 5 bases, J lost 0 bases, and 12 bases lay in between. Germline V gives CDR1 SGHKS, CDR2 YYEKEE (reference sequence). CDR3 in DNA: TGTGCCAGCAGTCCCACCTGGAGCTCCTACAATGAGCAGTTCTTC. This sequence encodes CASSPTWSSYNEQFF.

V and J are TRBV7-2 and TRBJ2-7; 7 bases line up with TRBD1. The CDR3 is 16 residues long. V was pared by 2 bases and J by 2 bases, with 9 bases of the junction left unmatched. The V gene's germline CDR1 is SGHTA and CDR2 FQGNSA. The CDR3 DNA reads as TGTGCCAGCAGCTTACCGCAAGGGACAGCTGCCTACGAGCAGTACTTC. This gives the protein CASSLPQGTAAYEQYF.